This entry describes one TCR beta chain. These data are taken from a study of blood T cell repertoires in COVID-19. V trimming: 6 bases; J trimming: 2 bases; junction bases outside the gene matches: 7. This CDR3 contains 15 residues. Germline CDR1 reads MNHEY; CDR2 reads SVGEGT. Some clones are missing from TCRdb's copy, which holds only in-frame ones; the method was immunoSEQ multiplex PCR. The data hold more than 80,000 clones, with roughly 78% observed a single time. The clonotype originates from a man in his fifties with active or convalescent COVID-19. This chain joins TRBV6-2 or TRBV6-3 and TRBJ2-5; 9 bases are a match to TRBD1. Sequencing was performed on peripheral blood. The CDR3 reads CASSRRQGVQETQYF. In DNA, the CDR3 is TGTGCCAGCAGCCGAAGACAGGGGGTTCAAGAGACCCAGTACTTC.